This paragraph reports one T cell receptor (beta chain). Antigen unknown. Autoimmune disease history or systemic immunosuppression led to patient exclusion. This sample was included in a study of OX40 agonist ivuxolimab in advanced cancers. In germline, CDR1 is SGHAT, CDR2 FQNNGV. Trimming removed 6 bases from V and 1 base from J; junction bases left unmatched: 7. This CDR3 contains 18 residues. Assay used: immunoSEQ multiplex PCR; TCRdb lists only in-frame clones, some missing. The sample has about 96,000 clones, 84% seen once; the top ten hold roughly 6%. Notes on the study in general: CD8+ T cells were the subset that, on average, had more expanded clones than CD4+. Patients who responded partially at 0.1-3.0 mg/kg showed clonal expansion ranking among the lowest.

Specimen: CD4+ or CD8+ T cells sorted from blood, collected in a trial of the OX40 agonist ivuxolimab. The chain links TRBV11-2 to TRBJ2-3; the match to TRBD2 covers 16 bases. The sequence came from an adult with an advanced solid tumor such as melanoma, head and neck, liver or kidney cancer. Written as DNA, the CDR3 is TGTGCCAGCAGATCAGGGACTAGCGGGGGGGTACGCACAGATACGCAGTATTTT. It specifies CASRSGTSGGVRTDTQYF.